This T cell receptor (beta chain) was found in a study of T-cell reconstitution after alpha-beta-depleted transplantation in children. Study-wide findings and caveats: Where alpha-beta T cells came from about two months after transplant was reportedly several hundred expanded graft clones. Where some patients showed high TCRbeta diversity at day 60, it came from recipient T cells and thymic progenitors that had survived. At one year after transplant, newly produced T cells mostly accounted for T-cell counts and diversity.

CDR3 length: 16 residues. V was cut by 4 bases and J by 0 bases, with 14 bases left in between. CDR1 and CDR2 (germline): ENHRY, SYGVKD. The library targeted TCRbeta and was prepared with unique molecular identifiers. TCRdb ran MiXCR on the PCR reads and lists one entry per CDR3 protein. The repertoire holds about 300,000 distinct CDR3 sequences, with roughly 7.8% as singletons. Many counts were recorded for this clonotype. The antigen is unknown. The J gene is TRBJ2-3, the V gene TRBV10-3; the D gene is possibly TRBD1 (7 bases). The input for sequencing was peripheral blood, taken 360 days after TCRalphabeta/CD19-depleted stem cell transplant. This TCR derives from a female patient under 10 years old who had a stem cell transplant for Fanconi anemia, so the T cells may come from the graft donor. For the CDR3, the DNA is TGTGCCATCAGTGGGCCACAGGGGACTAGCACAGATACGCAGTATTTT. Protein sequence: CAISGPQGTSTDTQYF.